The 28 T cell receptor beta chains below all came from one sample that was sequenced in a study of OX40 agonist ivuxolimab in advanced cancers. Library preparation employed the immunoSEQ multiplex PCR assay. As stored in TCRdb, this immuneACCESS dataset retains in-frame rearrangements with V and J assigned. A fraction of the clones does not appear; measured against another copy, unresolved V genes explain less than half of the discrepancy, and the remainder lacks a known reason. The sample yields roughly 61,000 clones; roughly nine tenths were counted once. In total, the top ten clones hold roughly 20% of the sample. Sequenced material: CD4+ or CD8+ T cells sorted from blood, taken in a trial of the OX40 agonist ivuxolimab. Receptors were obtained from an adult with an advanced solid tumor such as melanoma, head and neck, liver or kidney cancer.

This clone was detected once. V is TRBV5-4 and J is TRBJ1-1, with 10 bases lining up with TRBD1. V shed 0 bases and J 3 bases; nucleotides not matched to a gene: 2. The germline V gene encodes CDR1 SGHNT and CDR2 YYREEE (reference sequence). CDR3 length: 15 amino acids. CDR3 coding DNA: TGTGCCAGCAGCTTGGCCGGGACAGGGGACACTGAAGCTTTCTTT. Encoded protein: CASSLAGTGDTEAFF.

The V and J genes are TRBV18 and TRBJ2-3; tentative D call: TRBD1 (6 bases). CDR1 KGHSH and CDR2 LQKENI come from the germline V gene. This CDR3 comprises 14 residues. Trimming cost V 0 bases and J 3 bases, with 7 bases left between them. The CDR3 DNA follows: TGTGCCAGCTCACCACCAGGACAGACAGATACGCAGTATTTT. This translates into CASSPPGQTDTQYF.

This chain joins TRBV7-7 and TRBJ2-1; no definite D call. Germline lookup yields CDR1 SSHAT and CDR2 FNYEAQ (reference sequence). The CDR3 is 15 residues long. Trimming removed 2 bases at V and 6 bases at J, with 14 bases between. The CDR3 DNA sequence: TGTGCCAGCAGCTTATTTATTGACGACCCCAATGAGCAGTTCTTC. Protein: CASSLFIDDPNEQFF.

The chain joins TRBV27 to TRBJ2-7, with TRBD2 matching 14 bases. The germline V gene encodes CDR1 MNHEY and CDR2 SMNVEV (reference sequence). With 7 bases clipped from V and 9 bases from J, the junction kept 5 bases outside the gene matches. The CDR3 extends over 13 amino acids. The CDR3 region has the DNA TGTGCCAGCACGGGGACTAGCGGGGGAATGCAGTACTTC. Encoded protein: CASTGTSGGMQYF.

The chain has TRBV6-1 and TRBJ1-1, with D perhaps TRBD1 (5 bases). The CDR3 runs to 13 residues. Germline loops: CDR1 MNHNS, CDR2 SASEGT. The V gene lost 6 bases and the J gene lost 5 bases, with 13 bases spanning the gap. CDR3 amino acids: CASRIPGLTEAFF. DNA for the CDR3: TGTGCCAGCAGAATCCCAGGGCTGACTGAAGCTTTCTTT.

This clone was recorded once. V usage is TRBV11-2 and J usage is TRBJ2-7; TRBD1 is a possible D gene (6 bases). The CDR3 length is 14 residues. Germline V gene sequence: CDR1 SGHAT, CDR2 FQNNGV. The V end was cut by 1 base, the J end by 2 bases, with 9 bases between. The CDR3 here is CASSLVDRAYEQYF. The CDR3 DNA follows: TGTGCCAGCAGCTTAGTGGACAGAGCCTACGAGCAGTACTTC.

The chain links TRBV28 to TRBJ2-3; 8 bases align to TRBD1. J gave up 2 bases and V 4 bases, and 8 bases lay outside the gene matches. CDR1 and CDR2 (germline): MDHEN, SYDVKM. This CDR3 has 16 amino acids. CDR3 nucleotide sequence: TGTGCCAGCAGTTCCCGGGGGACAGGATTCACAGATACGCAGTATTTT. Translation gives CASSSRGTGFTDTQYF.

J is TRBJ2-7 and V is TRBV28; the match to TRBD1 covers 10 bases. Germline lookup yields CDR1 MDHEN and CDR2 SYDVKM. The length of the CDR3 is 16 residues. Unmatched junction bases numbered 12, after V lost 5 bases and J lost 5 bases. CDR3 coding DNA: TGTGCCAGCAGTATGTTAGGACAGGGGGTTTACCACGAGCAGTACTTC. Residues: CASSMLGQGVYHEQYF.

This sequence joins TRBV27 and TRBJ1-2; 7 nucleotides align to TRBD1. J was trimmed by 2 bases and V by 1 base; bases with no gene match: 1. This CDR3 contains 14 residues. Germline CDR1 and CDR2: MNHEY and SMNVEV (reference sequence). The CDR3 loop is CASSLLGQNYGYTF. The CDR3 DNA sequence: TGTGCCAGCAGTTTATTGGGACAGAACTATGGCTACACCTTC.

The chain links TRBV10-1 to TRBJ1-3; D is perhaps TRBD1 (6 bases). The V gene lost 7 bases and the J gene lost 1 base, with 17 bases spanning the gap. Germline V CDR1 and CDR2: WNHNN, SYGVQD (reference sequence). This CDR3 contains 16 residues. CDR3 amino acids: CASMLRGPSSGNTIYF. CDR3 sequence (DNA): TGCGCCAGCATGCTCAGGGGACCCTCTTCTGGAAACACCATATATTTT.

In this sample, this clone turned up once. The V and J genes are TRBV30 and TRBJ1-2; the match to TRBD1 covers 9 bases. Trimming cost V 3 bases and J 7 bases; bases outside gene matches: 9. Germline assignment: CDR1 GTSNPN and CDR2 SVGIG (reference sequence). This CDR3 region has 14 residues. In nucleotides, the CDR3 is TGTGCCTGGAGCCTTGCGGGGACAGGGCTTGGCTACACCTTC. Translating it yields CAWSLAGTGLGYTF.

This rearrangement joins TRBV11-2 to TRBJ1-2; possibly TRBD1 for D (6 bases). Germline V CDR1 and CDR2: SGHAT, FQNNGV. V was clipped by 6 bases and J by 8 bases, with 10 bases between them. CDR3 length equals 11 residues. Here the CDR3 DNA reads TGTGCCAGCAGTCTGGGGGCCGGCTACACCTTC. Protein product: CASSLGAGYTF.

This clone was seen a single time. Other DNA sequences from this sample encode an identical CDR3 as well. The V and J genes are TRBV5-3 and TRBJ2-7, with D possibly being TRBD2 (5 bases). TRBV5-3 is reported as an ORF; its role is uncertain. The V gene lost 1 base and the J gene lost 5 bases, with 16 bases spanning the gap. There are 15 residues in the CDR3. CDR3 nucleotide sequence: TGTGCCAGAAGCTTGAAGGGAGATGTGAGCGACGAGCAGTACTTC. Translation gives CARSLKGDVSDEQYF.

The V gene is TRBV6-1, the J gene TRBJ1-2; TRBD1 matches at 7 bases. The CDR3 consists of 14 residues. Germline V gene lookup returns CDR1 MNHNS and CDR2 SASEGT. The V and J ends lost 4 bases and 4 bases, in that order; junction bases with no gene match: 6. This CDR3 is CASSVGQGGYGYTF. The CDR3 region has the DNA TGTGCCAGCAGTGTGGGCCAGGGGGGCTATGGCTACACCTTC.

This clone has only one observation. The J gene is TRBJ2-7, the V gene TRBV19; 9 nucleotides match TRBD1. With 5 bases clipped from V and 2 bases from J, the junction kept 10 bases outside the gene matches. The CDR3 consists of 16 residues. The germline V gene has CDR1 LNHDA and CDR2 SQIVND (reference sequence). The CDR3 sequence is CASSSREQGAAYEQYF. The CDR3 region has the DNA TGTGCCAGTAGTTCCCGAGAACAGGGGGCGGCCTACGAGCAGTACTTC.

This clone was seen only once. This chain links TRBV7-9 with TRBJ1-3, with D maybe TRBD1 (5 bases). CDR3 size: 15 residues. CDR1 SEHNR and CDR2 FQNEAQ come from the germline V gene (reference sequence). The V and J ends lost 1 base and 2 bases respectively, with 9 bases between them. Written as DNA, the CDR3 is TGTGCCAGCAGCTTAGAGCAGGGAACTGGAAACACCATATATTTT. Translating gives CASSLEQGTGNTIYF.

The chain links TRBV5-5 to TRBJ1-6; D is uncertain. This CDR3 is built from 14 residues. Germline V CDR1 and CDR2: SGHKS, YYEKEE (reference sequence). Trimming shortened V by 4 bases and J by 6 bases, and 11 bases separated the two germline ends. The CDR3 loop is CASSVAVFNSPLHF. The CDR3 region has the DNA TGTGCCAGCAGCGTGGCAGTCTTTAATTCACCCCTCCACTTT.

Here the CDR3 DNA reads TGTGCCACCTCGGCTGGCAGCACAGATACGCAGTATTTT. Translation gives CATSAGSTDTQYF. The chain combines TRBV10-3 with TRBJ2-3; D unclear. Per the germline V gene, CDR1 is ENHRY and CDR2 is SYGVKD. With 10 bases removed from V and 0 bases from J, the gap between germline ends came to 11 bases. The CDR3 runs 13 residues.

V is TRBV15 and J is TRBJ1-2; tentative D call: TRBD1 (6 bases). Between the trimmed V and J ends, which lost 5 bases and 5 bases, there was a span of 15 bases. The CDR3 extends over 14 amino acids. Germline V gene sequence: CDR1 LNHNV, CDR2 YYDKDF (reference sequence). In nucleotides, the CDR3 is TGTGCCACCAGCTTAGAGTTTCAGGGGTATGGCTACACCTTC. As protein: CATSLEFQGYGYTF. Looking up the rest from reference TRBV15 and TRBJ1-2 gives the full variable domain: DAMVIQNPRYQVTQFGKPVTLSCSQTLNHNVMYWYQQKSSQAPKLLFHYYDKDFNNEADTPDNFQSRRPNTSFCFLDIRSPGLGDTAMYLCATSLEFQGYGYTFGSGTRLTVV.

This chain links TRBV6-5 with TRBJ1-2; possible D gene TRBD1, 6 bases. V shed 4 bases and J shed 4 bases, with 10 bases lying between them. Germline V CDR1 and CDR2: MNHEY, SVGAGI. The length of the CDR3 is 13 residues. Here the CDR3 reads CASSSGHPYGYTF. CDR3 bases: TGTGCCAGCAGTTCGGGACACCCCTATGGCTACACCTTC.

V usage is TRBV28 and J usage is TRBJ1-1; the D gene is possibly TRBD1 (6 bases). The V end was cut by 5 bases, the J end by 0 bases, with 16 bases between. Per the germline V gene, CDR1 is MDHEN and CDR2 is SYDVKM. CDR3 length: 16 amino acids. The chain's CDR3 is CASSITGTSLNTEAFF. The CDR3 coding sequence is TGTGCCAGCAGTATCACTGGGACATCCTTGAACACTGAAGCTTTCTTT.

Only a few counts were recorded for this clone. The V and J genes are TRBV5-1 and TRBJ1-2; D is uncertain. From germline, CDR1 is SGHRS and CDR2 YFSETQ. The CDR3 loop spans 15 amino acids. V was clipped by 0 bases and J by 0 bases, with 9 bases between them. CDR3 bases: TGCGCCAGCAGCTTGGACCACCCAGCTAACTATGGCTACACCTTC. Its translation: CASSLDHPANYGYTF.

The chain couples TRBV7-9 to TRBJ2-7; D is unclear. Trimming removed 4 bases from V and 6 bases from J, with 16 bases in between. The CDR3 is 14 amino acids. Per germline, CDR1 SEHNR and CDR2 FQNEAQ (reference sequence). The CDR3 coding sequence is TGTGCCAGCAGCTCCTGGACCGCAGACCGCGAGCAGTACTTC. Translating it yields CASSSWTADREQYF.

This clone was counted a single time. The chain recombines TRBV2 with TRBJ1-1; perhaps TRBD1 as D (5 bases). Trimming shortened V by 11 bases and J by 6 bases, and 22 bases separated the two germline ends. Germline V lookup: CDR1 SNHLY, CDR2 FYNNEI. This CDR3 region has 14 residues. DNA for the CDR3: TGTGCCCCCCGGGGGGACGGCTCCACTGCTGAAGCTTTCTTT. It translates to CAPRGDGSTAEAFF.

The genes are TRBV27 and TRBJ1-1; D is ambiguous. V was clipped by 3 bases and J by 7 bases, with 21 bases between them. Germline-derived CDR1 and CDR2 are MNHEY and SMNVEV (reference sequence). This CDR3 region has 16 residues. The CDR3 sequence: CASSLEVVDRRGEAFF. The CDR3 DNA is TGTGCCAGCAGTTTGGAAGTGGTCGACCGGCGAGGTGAAGCTTTCTTT.

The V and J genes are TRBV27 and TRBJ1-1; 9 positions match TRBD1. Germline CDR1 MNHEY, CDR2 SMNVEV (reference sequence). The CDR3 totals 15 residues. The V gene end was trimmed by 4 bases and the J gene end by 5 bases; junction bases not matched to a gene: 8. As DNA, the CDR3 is TGTGCCAGCAGTTGGGGGACAGGGTTGGATACTGAAGCTTTCTTT. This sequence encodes CASSWGTGLDTEAFF.

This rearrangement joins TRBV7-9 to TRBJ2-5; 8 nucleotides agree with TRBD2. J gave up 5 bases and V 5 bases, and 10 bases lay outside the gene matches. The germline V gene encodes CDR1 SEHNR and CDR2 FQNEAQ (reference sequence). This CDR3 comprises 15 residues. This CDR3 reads CASSPSIAGRETQYF. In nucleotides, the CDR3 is TGTGCCAGCAGCCCATCAATAGCGGGGAGGGAGACCCAGTACTTC.

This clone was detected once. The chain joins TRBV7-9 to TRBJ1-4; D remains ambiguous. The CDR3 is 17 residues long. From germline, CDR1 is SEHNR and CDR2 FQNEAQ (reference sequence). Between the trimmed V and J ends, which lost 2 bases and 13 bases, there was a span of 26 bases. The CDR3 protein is CASSLSGQDLSMIGLFF. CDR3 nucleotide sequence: TGTGCCAGCAGCTTATCCGGGCAGGACCTAAGTATGATCGGACTGTTTTTT. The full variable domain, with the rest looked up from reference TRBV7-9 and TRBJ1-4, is DTGVSQNPRHKITKRGQNVTFRCDPISEHNRLYWYRQTLGQGPEFLTYFQNEAQLEKSRLLSDRFSAERPKGSFSTLEIQRTEQGDSAMYLCASSLSGQDLSMIGLFFGSGTQLSVL.